This paragraph covers one TCR beta chain sequence. What this receptor recognizes is not known. The input lacks base qualities; no much larger clone sits a single base away. The sample belongs to a study of blood T cell repertoires in COVID-19 (dated by TCRdb to about 2020). At the level of the whole study: The collaborator samples originated in the United States, Italy and Spain and spanned the acute and convalescent phases of COVID-19. The material from the prospective study consisted of cDNA or gDNA derived from T cells, B-cell-depleted T cells, or PBMCs. Subjects who had been exposed to COVID-19, were actively infected with it, or had recovered from it provided the deeply sampled blood TCRbeta repertoires that made up the dataset. The repertoires were released in a freely available public database intended as a resource for research on the immune response to SARS-CoV-2. The samples were drawn from the first 160 participants of the ongoing ImmuneRACE study and from some 1,300 subjects provided by 6 global collaborators. The sample metadata nearly always contained a de-identified subject ID, COVID-19 status, age in years and sex. Where available, HLA class I and class II types were taken from metadata supplied by the sample provider and were not determined by assay-based typing.

Study-wide conclusions, independent of this receptor: Clinical and demographic metadata were provided uncurated, with the amount varying by source and participant.

The CDR3, cysteine through phenylalanine, is 15 amino acids long. The sequence is cut down to CDR3 DNA, 45 bases in frame from base 1. In the germline V gene, CDR1 corresponds to MNHNS and CDR2 to SASEGT. Trimming accounts for 3 bases at V and 7 bases at J, while the number of junction bases matched to no gene is 10. The collaborating institutions used their own protocols to collect whole blood in K2EDTA tubes. For TCRbeta analysis, collaborators shipped samples as frozen whole blood, isolated PBMCs, or DNA extracted from either of those sample types. The immunoSEQ Assay, a bias-controlled multiplex PCR, was used to amplify TCRbeta CDR3 regions from genomic DNA. The published analysis was carried out like this. Nucleated cell counts per sample were estimated from amplification of reference gene primers within the assay. To quantify the absolute abundance of each unique TCRbeta CDR3 rearrangement, sequence reads were collapsed and filtered. For each sample, productive Simpson clonality was calculated as the square root of Simpson's diversity index over productive rearrangements. Imported from immuneACCESS, the table was reduced by TCRdb to in-frame sequences with V and J called. These copies leave out some clones; in studies compared against another copy, an unresolved V gene accounts for under half, and the cause of the remainder is not known. V and J calls and clone size follow that table, whereas D and trimming were derived from the DNA. Across this sample there are 140,000 to 150,000 clones, with around 85% seen only once. The top ten clones comprise nearly 3% of the sample.

The chain is made from TRBV6-1 and TRBJ1-2, and TRBD1 matches 8 of the central bases. Sequencing was done on a sample of peripheral blood. The receptor was derived from a woman in her thirties or forties with active or convalescent COVID-19. The nucleotides read TGTGCCAGCAGTGACGATTGGACAGGGTCCTTTGGCTACACCTTC. It codes for CASSDDWTGSFGYTF.